A selection of T cell receptor beta chains follows, all from one sample in a study of T cell changes during pregnancy in multiple sclerosis. The protocol was immunoSEQ multiplex PCR, while the TCRdb copy is restricted to in-frame clones and leaves out a portion. This sample has tens of thousands of clones, with roughly 91% found just once. The sample consisted of peripheral blood, taken in the second trimester of pregnancy. The source of these receptors is a female donor with multiple sclerosis, enrolled in a pregnancy study. The CDR3 runs from the conserved cysteine through the conserved F or W. The order of the fields is clone size, V gene, J gene, D gene, CDR3 protein, CDR3 DNA. The D gene is left open where the match is weak. Expanded clones are given a class, and other clones once, few, many or no size at all.

clone size: NA; V gene: TRBV6-6; J gene: TRBJ1-5; D gene: NA; CDR3 protein: CASSQDSPSGSQHF; CDR3 DNA: TGTGCCAGCAGTCAGGACAGCCCGTCTGGGTCCCAGCATTTT
clone size: NA; V gene: TRBV9; J gene: TRBJ2-3; D gene: TRBD1; CDR3 protein: CASSVGTGGVNTQYF; CDR3 DNA: TGTGCCAGCAGCGTAGGGACAGGGGGCGTAAATACGCAGTATTTT
clone size: NA; V gene: TRBV21-1; J gene: TRBJ1-1; D gene: NA; CDR3 protein: CASSPTKGGPALPNTEAFF; CDR3 DNA: TGTGCCAGCAGCCCTACAAAAGGGGGTCCCGCCCTACCGAACACTGAAGCTTTCTTT
clone size: once; V gene: TRBV2; J gene: TRBJ1-1; D gene: NA; CDR3 protein: CASREDRSEAFF; CDR3 DNA: TGTGCCAGCAGGGAAGACAGGTCTGAAGCTTTCTTT
clone size: once; V gene: TRBV27; J gene: TRBJ1-3; D gene: NA; CDR3 protein: CASSLSPGGNTIYF; CDR3 DNA: TGTGCCAGCAGTTTATCGCCAGGGGGAAACACCATATATTTT
clone size: NA; V gene: TRBV6-1; J gene: TRBJ2-1; D gene: TRBD2; CDR3 protein: CASSEIGAGGYNEQFF; CDR3 DNA: TGTGCCAGCAGTGAAATAGGGGCGGGGGGGTACAATGAGCAGTTCTTC
clone size: few; V gene: TRBV11-2; J gene: TRBJ1-6; D gene: NA; CDR3 protein: CASSSDRINSPLHF; CDR3 DNA: TGTGCCAGCAGCTCCGACAGGATTAATTCACCCCTCCACTTT
clone size: NA; V gene: TRBV12-5; J gene: TRBJ1-5; D gene: NA; CDR3 protein: CASGLGGYQPQHF; CDR3 DNA: TGTGCTAGTGGTTTGGGAGGATATCAGCCCCAGCATTTT
clone size: NA; V gene: TRBV19; J gene: TRBJ2-6; D gene: TRBD2; CDR3 protein: CASSTPGLAASGANVLTF; CDR3 DNA: TGTGCCAGTAGTACGCCAGGACTAGCAGCCTCTGGGGCCAACGTCCTGACTTTC
clone size: NA; V gene: TRBV9; J gene: TRBJ1-5; D gene: NA; CDR3 protein: CASSPGGYSNQPQHF; CDR3 DNA: TGTGCCAGCAGCCCCGGCGGCTATAGCAATCAGCCCCAGCATTTT
clone size: once; V gene: TRBV11-2; J gene: TRBJ2-7; D gene: NA; CDR3 protein: CASSLGAGLLLGDEQYF; CDR3 DNA: TGTGCCAGCAGCTTAGGGGCGGGGCTGTTGTTGGGAGACGAGCAGTACTTC
clone size: NA; V gene: TRBV5-4; J gene: TRBJ1-1; D gene: NA; CDR3 protein: CASSPRGYRSNTEAFF; CDR3 DNA: TGTGCCAGCAGCCCCCGTGGGTACAGATCGAACACTGAAGCTTTCTTT
clone size: few; V gene: TRBV19; J gene: TRBJ1-4; D gene: NA; CDR3 protein: CASSTKTVPSEKLFF; CDR3 DNA: TGTGCCAGTAGTACGAAGACAGTTCCAAGTGAAAAACTGTTTTTT
clone size: NA; V gene: TRBV4-3; J gene: TRBJ2-2; D gene: NA; CDR3 protein: CASSRGMGGVNTGELFF; CDR3 DNA: TGCGCCAGCAGCCGGGGTATGGGGGGTGTGAACACCGGGGAGCTGTTTTTT
clone size: once; V gene: TRBV19; J gene: TRBJ2-1; D gene: NA; CDR3 protein: CASSGILGGKRFF; CDR3 DNA: TGTGCCAGTAGCGGAATCTTAGGGGGAAAGCGGTTCTTC
clone size: NA; V gene: TRBV5-1; J gene: TRBJ1-1; D gene: NA; CDR3 protein: CASSSKDTMNTEAFF; CDR3 DNA: TGCGCCAGCAGCTCCAAGGACACTATGAACACTGAAGCTTTCTTT
clone size: NA; V gene: TRBV30; J gene: TRBJ1-2; D gene: TRBD1; CDR3 protein: CAWRELQTGTMGYGYTF; CDR3 DNA: TGTGCCTGGAGGGAACTCCAGACAGGGACGATGGGCTATGGCTACACCTTC
clone size: NA; V gene: TRBV19; J gene: TRBJ2-6; D gene: NA; CDR3 protein: CASSTEPSGANVLTF; CDR3 DNA: TGTGCCAGTAGTACTGAGCCTTCTGGGGCCAACGTCCTGACTTTC